This T cell receptor (beta chain) was identified in a study of beta chain features in type 1 diabetes. Study-wide results and limits: VDJ junctions from type 1 diabetes patients carried fewer insertions and larger deletions. Type 1 diabetes patients showed a moderate but significant shortening of TCRB CDR3s in all four CD4+ subsets.

This CDR3 spans 15 amino acids. Germline CDR1 MGHRA, CDR2 YSYEKL. The V end was cut by 0 bases, the J end by 1 base, with 7 bases between. The authors reverse transcribed all of the isolated RNA, so sequencing captured expressed TCRB transcripts. Measured with immunoSEQ multiplex PCR; TCRdb has only the in-frame clones, and not every one. The repertoire consists of approximately 730,000 clones, with under 15% occurring once and the leading ten covering about 0.02%. A word on this clone: Its antigen is unknown.

The rearrangement uses TRBV4-1 and TRBJ2-1, with no clear D. The material sequenced was naive CD4+ T cells from blood. This TCR was recovered from a man between 18 and 35 years old with type 1 diabetes. The CDR3 is CASSQDQASYNEQFF. CDR3 in DNA: TGCGCCAGCAGCCAAGATCAGGCTTCCTACAATGAGCAGTTCTTC.